This T cell receptor (beta chain) was captured in a study of tumor-infiltrating lymphocytes in primary liver carcinoma. Overall study results and limits: Tumors had a significantly higher top-250-clone fraction than blood (p = 0.039).

Priming with a constant-region primer yielded TCR beta cDNA from 450 to 600 ng total RNA. Slightly modified ARM-PCR with three nested multiplex PCR rounds yielded TCR beta libraries. A C-beta reverse primer was combined with TRBV1-TRBV30 forward primers in the first two PCR rounds, and each round had approximately 9 cycles. Via MiXCR, TCRdb re-called the multiplex PCR reads, giving one row per CDR3 protein. Of roughly 20,000 distinct CDR3 sequences listed, around 77% were seen once; the top ten hold over 30%. A note on this clonotype: Antigen: not known. An end of the junction does not agree with germline; a read error may underlie this.

DNA and RNA were both co-extracted from approximately 20-30 mg of bulk tissue that had not been sorted. Chronic HBV infection, which was untreated, was present in the patients. The CDR3 length is 14 residues. From germline, CDR1 is ENHRY and CDR2 SYGVKD. The genes are TRBV10-3 and TRBJ2-1; tentatively, D is TRBD2 (5 bases). The sequencing sample was made of liver tumor tissue from sampling region 4. The sample's subset: tumor region T4, right-lateral pole. The sequence derives from a woman in her thirties with primary liver carcinoma and hepatitis B virus infection. In DNA, the CDR3 is TGTGCTATCAGCCCCACGGCGACCCGGGATGAGCGGTTCTTC. Its protein is CAISPTATRDERFF.